Sequencing of this TCR beta chain was carried out in a study of control samples from healthy donors and cancer patients. Data came from immunoSEQ multiplex PCR; TCRdb stores just in-frame clones and leaves some out. The sample includes some 150,000 clones, 91% of them seen just once. This sequence was found in a man aged 25 to 40 in good health. Sequencing was carried out using blood.

CDR3 residues: CASSLNRGVNTEAFF. The CDR3 DNA follows: TGTGCCAGCAGTTTAAACAGGGGGGTAAACACTGAAGCTTTCTTT. The chain joins TRBV6-6 to TRBJ1-1, with 8 bases lining up with TRBD1. V dropped 4 bases and J dropped 2; count of bases not matched to a gene: 6. This CDR3 spans 15 amino acids. Germline-derived CDR1 and CDR2 are MNHNY and SVGAGI (reference sequence).